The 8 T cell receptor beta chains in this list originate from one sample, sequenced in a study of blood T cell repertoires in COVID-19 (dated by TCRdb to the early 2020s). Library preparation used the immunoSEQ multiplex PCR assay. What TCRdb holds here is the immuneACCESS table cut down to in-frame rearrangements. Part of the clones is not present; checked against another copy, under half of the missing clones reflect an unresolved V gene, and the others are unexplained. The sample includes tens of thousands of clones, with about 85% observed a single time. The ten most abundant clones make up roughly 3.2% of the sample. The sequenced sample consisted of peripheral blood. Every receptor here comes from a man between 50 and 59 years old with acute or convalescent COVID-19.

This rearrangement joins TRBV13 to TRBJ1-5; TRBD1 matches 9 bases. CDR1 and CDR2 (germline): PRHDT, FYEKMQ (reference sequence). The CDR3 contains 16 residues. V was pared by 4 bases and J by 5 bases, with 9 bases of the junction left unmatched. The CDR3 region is CASSSTTGGPDQPQHF. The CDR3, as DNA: TGTGCCAGCAGCTCAACGACAGGGGGACCCGATCAGCCCCAGCATTTT.

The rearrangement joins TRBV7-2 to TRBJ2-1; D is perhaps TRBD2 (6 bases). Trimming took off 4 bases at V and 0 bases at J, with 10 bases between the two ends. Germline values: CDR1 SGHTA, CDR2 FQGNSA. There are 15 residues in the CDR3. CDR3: CASSSRGSSYNEQFF. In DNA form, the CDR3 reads TGTGCCAGCAGCTCCCGGGGGAGCTCCTACAATGAGCAGTTCTTC.

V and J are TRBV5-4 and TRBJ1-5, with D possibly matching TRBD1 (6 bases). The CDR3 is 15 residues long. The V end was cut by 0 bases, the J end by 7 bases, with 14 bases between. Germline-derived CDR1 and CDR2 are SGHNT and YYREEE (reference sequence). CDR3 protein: CASSLESRGDQPQHF. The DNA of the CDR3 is TGTGCCAGCAGCTTGGAAAGCAGGGGAGACCAGCCCCAGCATTTT.

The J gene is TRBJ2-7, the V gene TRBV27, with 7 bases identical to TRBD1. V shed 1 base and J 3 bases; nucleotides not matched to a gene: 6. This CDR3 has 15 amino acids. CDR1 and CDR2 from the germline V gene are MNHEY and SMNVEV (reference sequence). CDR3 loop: CASSLYRQGFYEQYF. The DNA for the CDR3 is TGTGCCAGCAGTTTATATCGACAGGGTTTCTACGAGCAGTACTTC.

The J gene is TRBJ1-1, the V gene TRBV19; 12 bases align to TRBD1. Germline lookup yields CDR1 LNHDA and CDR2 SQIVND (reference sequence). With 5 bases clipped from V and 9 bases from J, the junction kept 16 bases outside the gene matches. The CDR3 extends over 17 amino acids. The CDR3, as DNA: TGTGCCAGTAGTGCAACTATGACCGGGACAGGGGGCGCGAAAGCTTTCTTT. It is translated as CASSATMTGTGGAKAFF.

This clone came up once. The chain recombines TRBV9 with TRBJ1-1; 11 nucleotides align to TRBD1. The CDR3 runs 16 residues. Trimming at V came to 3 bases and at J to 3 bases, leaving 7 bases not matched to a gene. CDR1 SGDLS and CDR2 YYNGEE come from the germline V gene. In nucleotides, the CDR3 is TGTGCCAGCAGCGCCGGGACAGGGGGTTCGGACACTGAAGCTTTCTTT. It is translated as CASSAGTGGSDTEAFF. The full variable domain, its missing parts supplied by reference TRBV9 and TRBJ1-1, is DSGVTQTPKHLITATGQRVTLRCSPRSGDLSVYWYQQSLDQGLQFLIQYYNGEERAKGNILERFSAQQFPDLHSELNLSSLELGDSALYFCASSAGTGGSDTEAFFGQGTRLTVV.

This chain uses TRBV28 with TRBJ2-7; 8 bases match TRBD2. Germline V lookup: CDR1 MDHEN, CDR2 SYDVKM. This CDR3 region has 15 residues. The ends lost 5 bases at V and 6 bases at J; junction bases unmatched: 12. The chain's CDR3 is CASSPMGLEAGEQYF. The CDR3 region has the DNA TGTGCCAGCAGTCCTATGGGACTAGAAGCCGGCGAGCAGTACTTC. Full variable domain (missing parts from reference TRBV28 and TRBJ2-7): DVKVTQSSRYLVKRTGEKVFLECVQDMDHENMFWYRQDPGLGLRLIYFSYDVKMKEKGDIPEGYSVSREKKERFSLILESASTNQTSMYLCASSPMGLEAGEQYFGPGTRLTVT.

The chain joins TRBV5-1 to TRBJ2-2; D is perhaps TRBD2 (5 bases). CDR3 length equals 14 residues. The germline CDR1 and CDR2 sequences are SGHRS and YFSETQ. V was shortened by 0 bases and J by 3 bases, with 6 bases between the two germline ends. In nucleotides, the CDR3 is TGCGCCAGCAGCTTGGGGGAGTACACCGGGGAGCTGTTTTTT. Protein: CASSLGEYTGELFF.